These 23 T cell receptor beta chains came from one sample sequenced in a study of blood T cells in healthy people across ages. Next came a second PCR, run for about 7 to 12 cycles, which used a sample-barcoded 5' primer along with a J-beta primer mix. Via MiXCR, TCRdb re-called the 5' RACE reads, giving one row per CDR3 protein. There are some 920,000 distinct CDR3 sequences in the sample; about 51% occur only once, and 20% to 25% lies in the top ten. Sequencing was carried out using blood. Receptor source: a woman aged 60-75 years in good health.

This clonotype was counted between two and nine times. The rearrangement joins TRBV9 to TRBJ2-7; 8 bases fit TRBD2. V was clipped by 0 bases and J by 2 bases; unmatched bases: 4. This CDR3 comprises 15 residues. Germline-derived CDR1 and CDR2 are SGDLS and YYNGEE. The CDR3 reads CASSVEIAGTYEQYF. The CDR3 coding sequence is TGTGCCAGCAGCGTAGAGATAGCGGGAACCTACGAGCAGTACTTC.

The rearrangement uses TRBV7-9 and TRBJ2-7; no reliable D call. The CDR3 is 14 amino acids. The V gene's germline CDR1 is SEHNR and CDR2 FQNEAQ (reference sequence). V was clipped by 5 bases and J by 2 bases, with 13 bases between them. The DNA for the CDR3 is TGTGCCAGCAGCCCCGACAAACCCCCCTACGAGCAGTACTTC. Translated: CASSPDKPPYEQYF.

This chain links TRBV4-1 with TRBJ2-3, with 11 bases lining up with TRBD2. The CDR3 consists of 18 residues. The ends lost 6 bases at V and 5 bases at J; junction bases unmatched: 16. The germline CDR1 and CDR2 sequences are MGHRA and YSYEKL. The CDR3 protein is CASRGRVGSGRGGDTQYF. In DNA, the CDR3 is TGCGCCAGCAGAGGGAGAGTGGGTAGCGGGAGGGGAGGAGATACGCAGTATTTT.

The chain employs TRBV2 and TRBJ1-4; TRBD1 agrees at 10 bases. The CDR3 extends over 16 amino acids. Looked up from germline, CDR1 is SNHLY and CDR2 is FYNNEI. The ends lost 7 bases at V and 0 bases at J; junction bases unmatched: 5. This CDR3 is CASTWDRGATNEKLFF. The CDR3 DNA reads TGTGCCAGCACCTGGGACAGGGGCGCAACTAATGAAAAACTGTTTTTT.

The V and J genes are TRBV15 and TRBJ2-6; perhaps D is TRBD1 or TRBD2 (5 bases each). This CDR3 is built from 18 residues. Germline V gene lookup returns CDR1 LNHNV and CDR2 YYDKDF (reference sequence). The V gene lost 1 base and the J gene lost 0 bases, with 13 bases spanning the gap. CDR3 protein: CATSRAQDLSSGANVLTF. For the CDR3, the DNA is TGTGCCACCAGCAGAGCACAGGACTTAAGCTCTGGGGCCAACGTCCTGACTTTC.

This chain uses TRBV6-5 with TRBJ2-3, with TRBD2 identical over 9 bases. Per germline, CDR1 MNHEY and CDR2 SVGAGI. V shed 4 bases and J 3 bases; nucleotides not matched to a gene: 8. The CDR3 sequence is 16 residues long. The CDR3 region is CASSSAAGGSTDTQYF. The CDR3 coding sequence is TGTGCCAGCAGTTCCGCAGCGGGAGGATCAACAGATACGCAGTATTTT.

The J gene is TRBJ2-5, the V gene TRBV29-1; tentative D call: TRBD1 (6 bases). Germline CDR1 SQVTM, CDR2 ANQGSEA. The CDR3 has 13 amino acids. Trimming took 6 bases from V and 2 from J, leaving 13 bases between them. The CDR3 spells CSVNTGFQETQYF. The CDR3 bases are TGCAGCGTGAATACAGGGTTTCAAGAGACCCAGTACTTC.

The V and J genes are TRBV7-9 and TRBJ1-4, with TRBD1 matching over 9 bases. Germline loops: CDR1 SEHNR, CDR2 FQNEAQ (reference sequence). V was pared by 6 bases and J by 8 bases, with 10 bases of the junction left unmatched. The CDR3 runs 15 residues. CDR3 sequence (DNA): TGTGCCAGCAGTCAACCCGGGACAGGGAGGGAAAAACTGTTTTTT. Translated, it gives CASSQPGTGREKLFF.

The chain joins TRBV7-2 to TRBJ2-3; 7 positions agree with TRBD2. CDR1 is SGHTA and CDR2 is FQGNSA in the germline V gene. The V gene end was trimmed by 4 bases and the J gene end by 10 bases; junction bases not matched to a gene: 11. The CDR3 is 14 residues long. The CDR3 bases are TGTGCCAGCAGCTCCCCGGGGCGTGGACTAGCGCAGTATTTT. It translates to CASSSPGRGLAQYF.

This clonotype has at least ten counts. The chain combines TRBV11-2 with TRBJ2-7; a possible D gene is TRBD2 (6 bases). V lost 5 bases and J lost 3, with 17 bases in between. The CDR3 spans 15 residues. CDR1 and CDR2 (germline): SGHAT, FQNNGV. The chain's CDR3 is CASSLSGRTIYEQYF. As DNA, the CDR3 is TGTGCCAGCAGCCTCTCCGGGAGAACAATCTACGAGCAGTACTTC.

The rearrangement uses TRBV20-1 and TRBJ2-1; the match to TRBD2 covers 10 bases. In germline, CDR1 is DFQATT, CDR2 SNEGSKA (reference sequence). CDR3 length: 13 amino acids. V lost 0 bases to trimming and J lost 12 bases; unmatched junction nucleotides: 5. CDR3 sequence (DNA): TGCAGTGCTAGAGATCTGCGGACTAGCGGGCAGTTCTTC. Translation: CSARDLRTSGQFF.

The chain recombines TRBV4-1 with TRBJ2-1; the match to TRBD2 covers 9 bases. J gave up 6 bases and V 0 bases, and 9 bases lay outside the gene matches. Germline V CDR1 and CDR2: MGHRA, YSYEKL. The CDR3 length is 17 residues. This CDR3 reads CASSQDRAGGFLNEQFF. In DNA, the CDR3 is TGCGCCAGCAGCCAAGATCGTGCGGGAGGGTTTCTCAATGAGCAGTTCTTC.

The J gene is TRBJ1-6, the V gene TRBV7-9; D perhaps matches TRBD1 (5 bases). CDR3 length equals 14 residues. Trimming pared 1 base from V and 8 bases from J, leaving 9 bases between. The germline V gene encodes CDR1 SEHNR and CDR2 FQNEAQ (reference sequence). The DNA for the CDR3 is TGTGCCAGCAGCTTAGAGGTAGGGGATTCACCCCTCCACTTT. It is translated as CASSLEVGDSPLHF. Drawing the rest from reference TRBV7-9 and TRBJ1-6, the complete variable domain is DTGVSQNPRHKITKRGQNVTFRCDPISEHNRLYWYRQTLGQGPEFLTYFQNEAQLEKSRLLSDRFSAERPKGSFSTLEIQRTEQGDSAMYLCASSLEVGDSPLHFGNGTRLTVT.

This clonotype has at least ten counts. This chain uses TRBV3-1 with TRBJ2-3; D possibly corresponds to TRBD1 (5 bases). V lost 1 base, J lost 2 bases, and 7 bases lay in between. The CDR3 runs to 14 residues. Germline loops: CDR1 LGHDT, CDR2 YNNKEL (reference sequence). The CDR3 nucleotides are TGTGCCAGCAGCCAAGGACAGCTCACAGATACGCAGTATTTT. This codes for CASSQGQLTDTQYF.

This chain links TRBV27 with TRBJ2-2; D not certain. V was shortened by 4 bases and J by 6 bases, with 15 bases between the two germline ends. This CDR3 spans 15 amino acids. Germline loops: CDR1 MNHEY, CDR2 SMNVEV (reference sequence). Here the CDR3 reads CASSSPTLVSGELFF. The CDR3 DNA reads TGTGCCAGCAGTTCTCCTACTTTAGTTTCCGGGGAGCTGTTTTTT.

This clonotype was counted between two and nine times. CDR3 sequence (DNA): TGTGCCAGCAGCAACAAGGGCCTAGCGGGAGTTTATCATCACGAGCAGTACTTC. This gives the protein CASSNKGLAGVYHHEQYF. The chain has TRBV4-2 and TRBJ2-7; 10 bases are shared with TRBD2. V lost 5 bases, J lost 5 bases, and 18 bases stayed unmatched. The CDR3 is 18 amino acids. Germline assignment: CDR1 LGHNA and CDR2 YNFKEQ.

The chain links TRBV4-3 to TRBJ2-1; 8 bases map to TRBD2. CDR3 length: 17 residues. Germline lookup yields CDR1 LGHNA and CDR2 YSLEER. V shed 0 bases and J 7 bases; nucleotides not matched to a gene: 11. In DNA, the CDR3 is TGCGCCAGCAGCCAAGATTTGGGAATAGCGGGAATGAATGAGCAGTTCTTC. It translates to CASSQDLGIAGMNEQFF.

The chain carries TRBV24-1 and TRBJ2-1; 10 bases agree with TRBD2. Trimming cost V 4 bases and J 2 bases; bases outside gene matches: 4. The CDR3 contains 16 residues. Per the germline V gene, CDR1 is KGHDR and CDR2 is SFDVKD. CDR3 sequence: CATSESGTSAYNEQFF. Written as DNA, the CDR3 is TGTGCCACCAGTGAGTCGGGGACTAGCGCCTACAATGAGCAGTTCTTC.

The chain joins TRBV7-2 to TRBJ2-1; TRBD2 aligns across 11 bases. J gave up 4 bases and V 2 bases, and 13 bases lay outside the gene matches. Per germline, CDR1 SGHTA and CDR2 FQGNSA. This CDR3 contains 19 residues. The DNA of the CDR3 is TGTGCCAGCAGCTTACGGGTACTTCCTAGCGGGAGGCATTACAATGAGCAGTTCTTC. Amino acid sequence: CASSLRVLPSGRHYNEQFF.

The chain joins TRBV7-2 to TRBJ2-2; the match to TRBD2 covers 12 bases. The CDR3 is 18 residues long. Losses at the gene ends were 5 bases for V and 5 bases for J; bases not matched to a gene: 12. The germline V gene has CDR1 SGHTA and CDR2 FQGNSA. In DNA, the CDR3 is TGTGCCAGCAGCCTCCCGGCTAGCGGGAGGGCGTGGACCGGGGAGCTGTTTTTT. It is translated as CASSLPASGRAWTGELFF.

The V and J genes are TRBV29-1 and TRBJ2-7; D remains unclear. The CDR3 is made up of 12 amino acids. The V end was cut by 6 bases, the J end by 0 bases, with 9 bases between. CDR1 is SQVTM and CDR2 is ANQGSEA in the germline V gene. The CDR3 sequence: CSVTESSYEQYF. The CDR3 DNA reads as TGCAGCGTCACTGAAAGCTCCTACGAGCAGTACTTC.

The J gene is TRBJ2-2, the V gene TRBV28; D perhaps matches TRBD2 (6 bases). Germline CDR1 reads MDHEN; CDR2 reads SYDVKM. The CDR3 covers 16 residues. With 4 bases removed from V and 7 bases from J, the gap between germline ends came to 19 bases. CDR3 DNA: TGTGCCAGCAGTTCCCGGGGGAGAGGGGCGGACGGGGAGCTGTTTTTT. It translates to CASSSRGRGADGELFF.

This rearrangement joins TRBV29-1 to TRBJ2-1; 7 bases fit TRBD2. In germline, CDR1 is SQVTM, CDR2 ANQGSEA. The CDR3 loop spans 13 amino acids. Germline trimming cut 4 bases from V and 7 bases from J; bases unmatched to any gene: 7. CDR3 DNA sequence: TGCAGCGTTGTAAGCTGGGGGGGGAATGAGCAGTTCTTC. This encodes CSVVSWGGNEQFF.